These 25 T cell receptor beta chains were sequenced from one sample in a study of T cells in Graves' hyperthyroidism and ophthalmopathy. TCR beta CDR3 region amplification was performed from RNA transcripts. In the first-round RT-PCR of the TCR CDR3, the HTBI primer set was used. TCRdb itself ran the multiplex PCR reads through MiXCR, one entry per CDR3 protein. The data hold about 400,000 distinct CDR3 sequences, with about 16% observed a single time. The sample comprised blood. These receptors were taken from a woman between 25 and 40 years old with Graves' hyperthyroidism.

There are many counts of this clonotype. In DNA, the CDR3 is TGTGCCAGCAGAAGAGGGGGGAGACGGGGCACAGATACGCAGTATTTT. It is translated as CASRRGGRRGTDTQYF. V gene TRBV6-1 combines with J gene TRBJ2-3; D is possibly TRBD1 or TRBD2 (6 bases each). There are 16 residues in the CDR3. Germline V lookup: CDR1 MNHNS, CDR2 SASEGT. Trimming took off 6 bases at V and 1 base at J, with 17 bases between the two ends.

This clonotype was seen at least ten times. The chain links TRBV24-1 to TRBJ2-1; D gene unclear. Looked up from germline, CDR1 is KGHDR and CDR2 is SFDVKD. Trimming left V 7 bases short and J 0 bases short, with 9 bases between. The CDR3 covers 14 residues. Written as DNA, the CDR3 is TGTGCCACCAGCGGAGTGAGCTCCTACAATGAGCAGTTCTTC. The encoded protein is CATSGVSSYNEQFF.

The chain uses TRBV28 and TRBJ1-5; TRBD1 matches 8 bases. CDR3 length: 15 amino acids. The V gene's germline CDR1 is MDHEN and CDR2 SYDVKM. V was clipped by 6 bases and J by 7 bases; unmatched bases: 11. The CDR3 region has the DNA TGTGCCAGCAGCGGGGGGCAGGGGGCTGGGCAGCCCCAGCATTTT. Protein sequence: CASSGGQGAGQPQHF.

This clonotype has at least ten counts. The chain has TRBV20-1 and TRBJ2-5; possible D gene TRBD1, 6 bases. Per the germline V gene, CDR1 is DFQATT and CDR2 is SNEGSKA (reference sequence). This CDR3 spans 15 amino acids. V dropped 2 bases and J dropped 6 bases, with 19 bases sitting between them. The CDR3 sequence is CSARRRDTGDKTQYF. CDR3 DNA: TGCAGTGCTAGACGACGGGACACCGGGGATAAGACCCAGTACTTC.

This clonotype was counted between two and nine times. The chain uses TRBV14 and TRBJ2-2, with TRBD2 identical over 7 bases. V was pared by 9 bases and J by 1 base, with 5 bases of the junction left unmatched. This CDR3 contains 14 residues. Germline V gene sequence: CDR1 SGHDN, CDR2 FVKESK. Here the CDR3 reads CARRSGENTGELFF. Written as DNA, the CDR3 is TGTGCCAGACGAAGCGGGGAGAACACCGGGGAGCTGTTTTTT.

In this sample, this clonotype turned up a few times. The rearrangement links TRBV29-1 to TRBJ2-5; D ambiguous. V was shortened by 5 bases and J by 0 bases, with 7 bases between the two germline ends. The CDR3 runs 12 residues. CDR1 is SQVTM, CDR2 ANQGSEA, per germline. The CDR3 reads CSVPTYQETQYF. CDR3 sequence (DNA): TGCAGCGTTCCCACGTACCAAGAGACCCAGTACTTC. Full variable domain (outside the CDR3, taken from reference TRBV29-1 and TRBJ2-5): SAVISQKPSRDICQRGTSLTIQCQVDSQVTMMFWYRQQPGQSLTLIATANQGSEATYESGFVIDKFPISRPNLTFSTLTVSNMSPEDSSIYLCSVPTYQETQYFGPGTRLLVL.

This clonotype showed up just a few times. The V and J genes are TRBV5-1 and TRBJ2-3; TRBD1 agrees at 8 bases. Trimming cost V 1 base and J 3 bases; bases outside gene matches: 7. Germline V CDR1 and CDR2: SGHRS, YFSETQ. The CDR3 is 16 residues long. The CDR3 DNA follows: TGCGCCAGCAGCTTGTCAGGGGGCGTATTGACAGATACGCAGTATTTT. It codes for CASSLSGGVLTDTQYF.

This clonotype was detected many times. The chain recombines TRBV20-1 with TRBJ2-1; no reliable D call. Germline CDR1 reads DFQATT; CDR2 reads SNEGSKA (reference sequence). CDR3 size: 15 residues. Trimming took off 0 bases at V and 2 bases at J, with 11 bases between the two ends. The CDR3 loop reads CSARDTRLTYNEQFF. Written as DNA, the CDR3 is TGCAGTGCTAGAGATACAAGGCTGACCTACAATGAGCAGTTCTTC.

The genes are TRBV19 and TRBJ2-3, with 10 bases identical to TRBD2. After removal of 5 bases from V and 3 bases from J, the junction contained 8 bases not matched to a gene. CDR3 length: 16 residues. Per germline, CDR1 LNHDA and CDR2 SQIVND (reference sequence). The CDR3: CASSRLAGARTDTQYF. The DNA of the CDR3 is TGTGCCAGTAGTCGGCTAGCGGGAGCAAGAACAGATACGCAGTATTTT.

This clonotype was recorded many times. The genes are TRBV7-8 and TRBJ1-2; a weak D match, TRBD1 (5 bases). Trimming pared 5 bases from V and 1 base from J, leaving 8 bases between. Germline V lookup: CDR1 SGHVS, CDR2 FQNEAQ. The CDR3 runs to 13 residues. DNA of the CDR3: TGTGCCAGCAGCCGGGGCCTTAACTATGGCTACACCTTC. Translating it yields CASSRGLNYGYTF. The full variable domain, its missing parts supplied by reference TRBV7-8 and TRBJ1-2, is GAGVSQSPRYKVAKRGQDVALRCDPISGHVSLFWYQQALGQGPEFLTYFQNEAQLDKSGLPSDRFFAERPEGSVSTLKIQRTQQEDSAVYLCASSRGLNYGYTFGSGTRLTVV.

V and J are TRBV20-1 and TRBJ2-3; perhaps TRBD2 as D (6 bases). Trimming stripped 5 bases from V and 0 bases from J, with 9 bases between. The V gene's germline CDR1 is DFQATT and CDR2 SNEGSKA (reference sequence). The CDR3 has 13 residues. The CDR3 nucleotides are TGCAGTGCTCCCGGGGGTAGCACAGATACGCAGTATTTT. Residues: CSAPGGSTDTQYF.

The chain employs TRBV20-1 and TRBJ2-3; no clear D gene. The V end lost 2 bases, the J end lost 9 bases, and 15 bases lay between the germline ends. The CDR3 totals 13 residues. Per germline, CDR1 DFQATT and CDR2 SNEGSKA (reference sequence). The CDR3 here is CSARRGEFGTQYF. The CDR3 DNA reads TGCAGTGCTAGAAGAGGTGAATTTGGGACGCAGTATTTT.

The V gene is TRBV29-1, the J gene TRBJ2-3; 8 bases are shared with TRBD2. The V and J ends lost 0 bases and 2 bases, in that order; junction bases with no gene match: 10. CDR1 SQVTM and CDR2 ANQGSEA come from the germline V gene. This CDR3 is built from 17 residues. The CDR3 reads CSVEDPLAAESTDTQYF. CDR3 DNA: TGCAGCGTTGAAGACCCACTAGCGGCCGAATCCACAGATACGCAGTATTTT.

The CDR3 region has the DNA TGTGCCAGCAGCGCCCACCGGGACAGGGAATCTGTTGGCTACACCTTC. Translating gives CASSAHRDRESVGYTF. V gene TRBV9 combines with J gene TRBJ1-2, with 9 nucleotides matching TRBD1. The trim removed 3 bases at V and 7 bases at J, leaving 13 bases unmatched. The CDR3 runs 16 residues. The germline gives CDR1 SGDLS, CDR2 YYNGEE.

This clonotype was seen at least ten times. V gene TRBV28 combines with J gene TRBJ2-7, with D perhaps matching TRBD1 or TRBD2 (6 bases each). The V end was cut by 10 bases, the J end by 5 bases, with 15 bases between. The germline CDR1 and CDR2 sequences are MDHEN and SYDVKM. CDR3 length equals 12 residues. In DNA, the CDR3 is TGTGCCACGACCCAGGGGAGGAACGAGCAGTACTTC. This encodes CATTQGRNEQYF.

The sample holds many counts of this clonotype. V is TRBV7-9 and J is TRBJ2-7, with D unresolved. This CDR3 has 16 residues. Germline-derived CDR1 and CDR2 are SEHNR and FQNEAQ (reference sequence). Trimming took off 5 bases at V and 0 bases at J, with 17 bases between the two ends. The CDR3 protein is CASSPHGQVSSYEQYF. The CDR3 DNA sequence: TGTGCCAGCAGCCCCCACGGGCAGGTCAGCTCCTACGAGCAGTACTTC.

This clonotype was recorded at least ten times. The chain has TRBV12-3 or TRBV12-4 and TRBJ2-7; D possibly matches TRBD1 or TRBD2 (6 bases each). Trimming removed 5 bases at V and 2 bases at J, with 10 bases between. The CDR3 has 13 residues. This CDR3 is CASSRGGTYEQYF. CDR3 coding DNA: TGTGCCAGCAGTCGAGGGGGGACCTACGAGCAGTACTTC.

This clonotype was recorded a few times. The chain employs TRBV12-3 or TRBV12-4 and TRBJ2-3; 9 bases are shared with TRBD2. The trim removed 7 bases at V and 0 bases at J, leaving 11 bases unmatched. The CDR3 totals 17 residues. DNA for the CDR3: TGTGCCAGCATCCCCAGGCTAGCGGGATTGAGCACAGATACGCAGTATTTT. It translates to CASIPRLAGLSTDTQYF.

This clonotype appeared a few times. The CDR3 spells CASSEPYSNQPQHF. For the CDR3, the DNA is TGCGCCAGCAGTGAACCGTATAGCAATCAGCCCCAGCATTTT. The chain joins TRBV10-1 to TRBJ1-5; D unresolved. Trimming removed 3 bases at V and 0 bases at J, with 6 bases between. The CDR3 covers 14 residues. In germline, CDR1 is WNHNN, CDR2 SYGVQD (reference sequence).

The table lists this clonotype with many counts. The chain has TRBV7-2 and TRBJ2-5; 11 bases align to TRBD2. J was trimmed by 5 bases and V by 5 bases; bases with no gene match: 7. The CDR3 sequence is 15 residues long. CDR1 and CDR2 (germline): SGHTA, FQGNSA. CDR3 in DNA: TGTGCCAGCAGCCCCATAGCGGGAGGGCCCGAGACCCAGTACTTC. Protein product: CASSPIAGGPETQYF.

This clonotype was picked up many times. The junction differs from germline at one of its ends, possibly a read error. The gene calls are TRBV6-1 and TRBJ2-5; TRBD2 matches 7 bases. The germline CDR1 and CDR2 sequences are MNHNS and SASEGT. CDR3 size: 13 residues. This CDR3 is CASTELAWETQYF. Here the CDR3 DNA reads TGTGCCAGCACTGAACTAGCGTGGGAGACCCAGTACTTC.

This clonotype was counted ten times or more. The CDR3 nucleotides are TGTGCCTGGAGTGTCCGCTGGGACGGCTATAACACTGAAGCTTTCTTT. Its protein product is CAWSVRWDGYNTEAFF. The rearrangement links TRBV30 to TRBJ1-1, with D possibly matching TRBD1 (5 bases). Trimming removed 0 bases at V and 2 bases at J, with 16 bases between. Germline-derived CDR1 and CDR2 are GTSNPN and SVGIG (reference sequence). The CDR3 spans 16 residues.

Ten or more counts support this clonotype. The V and J genes are TRBV30 and TRBJ2-1, with 7 nucleotides matching TRBD2. This CDR3 contains 15 residues. Per the germline V gene, CDR1 is GTSNPN and CDR2 is SVGIG (reference sequence). V was pared by 3 bases and J by 4 bases, with 9 bases of the junction left unmatched. The CDR3 DNA sequence: TGTGCCTGGAGCGGGGGGAGGGGAGGGTACAATGAGCAGTTCTTC. Translating it yields CAWSGGRGGYNEQFF. The full variable domain, with the rest looked up from reference TRBV30 and TRBJ2-1, is SQTIHQWPATLVQPVGSPLSLECTVEGTSNPNLYWYRQAAGRGLQLLFYSVGIGQISSEVPQNLSASRPQDRQFILSSKKLLLSDSGFYLCAWSGGRGGYNEQFFGPGTRLTVL.

Note on this clonotype: Given a much more abundant clone one base away, this may be a read error. The V gene is TRBV28, the J gene TRBJ2-1, with D hard to call. The V end lost 5 bases, the J end lost 3 bases, and 17 bases lay between the germline ends. Germline lookup yields CDR1 MDHEN and CDR2 SYDVKM. CDR3 length equals 16 residues. The chain's CDR3 is CASSPRTPAHYNEQFF. The CDR3 nucleotides read TGTGCCAGCAGTCCGCGGACCCCAGCACACTACAATGAGCAGTTCTTC.

In DNA form, the CDR3 reads TGTGCCAGCAGATTCGTAGGGGGGAATGAGCAGTTCTTC. Its protein is CASRFVGGNEQFF. The chain couples TRBV7-2 to TRBJ2-1; D tentatively reads TRBD1 or TRBD2 (6 bases each). The length of the CDR3 is 13 residues. Germline loops: CDR1 SGHTA, CDR2 FQGNSA. The germline V and J ends were trimmed by 6 bases and 7 bases, with 13 bases remaining between them.